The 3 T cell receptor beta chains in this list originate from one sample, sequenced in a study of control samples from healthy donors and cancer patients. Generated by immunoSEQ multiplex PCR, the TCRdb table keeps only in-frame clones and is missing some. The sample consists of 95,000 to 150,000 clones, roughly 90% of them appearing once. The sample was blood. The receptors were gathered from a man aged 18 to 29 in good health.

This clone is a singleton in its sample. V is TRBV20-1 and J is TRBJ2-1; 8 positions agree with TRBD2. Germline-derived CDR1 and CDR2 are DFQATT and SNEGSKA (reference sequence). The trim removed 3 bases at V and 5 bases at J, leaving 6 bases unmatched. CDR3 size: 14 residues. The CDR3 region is CSASTGGPHNEQFF. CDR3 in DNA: TGCAGTGCTAGTACGGGAGGGCCCCACAATGAGCAGTTCTTC.

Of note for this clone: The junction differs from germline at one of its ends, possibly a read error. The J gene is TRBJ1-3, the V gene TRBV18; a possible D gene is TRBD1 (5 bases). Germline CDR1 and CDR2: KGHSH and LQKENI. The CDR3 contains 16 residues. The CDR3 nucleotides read TGTGCCAGCCCACCAGGGCTTTTTTCCTCTGGAAACACCATATATTTT. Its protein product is CASPPGLFSSGNTIYF. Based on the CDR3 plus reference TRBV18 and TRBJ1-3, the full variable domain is NAGVMQNPRHLVRRRGQEARLRCSPMKGHSHVYWYRQLPEEGLKFMVYLQKENIIDESGMPKERFSAEFPKEGPSILRIQQVVRGDSAAYFCASPPGLFSSGNTIYFGEGSWLTVV.

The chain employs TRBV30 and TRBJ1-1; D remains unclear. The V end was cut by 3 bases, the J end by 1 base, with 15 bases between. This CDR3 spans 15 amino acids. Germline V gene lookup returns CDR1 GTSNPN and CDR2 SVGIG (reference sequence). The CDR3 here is CAWRRTVSKNTEAFF. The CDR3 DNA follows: TGTGCCTGGAGGCGTACAGTCAGTAAGAACACTGAAGCTTTCTTT.